This note documents a single T cell receptor beta chain sequence. Repertoires were generated with immunoSEQ multiplex PCR, while TCRdb's copy carries only in-frame clones and drops some. The table lists 100,000 to 150,000 clones, 75% to 85% of them singletons, with 3.8% in the top ten. The CDR3 runs 15 residues. Germline CDR1 and CDR2: MNHEY and SVGAGI. Trimming pared 2 bases from V and 5 bases from J, leaving 12 bases between. The source of the sample is a study of blood T cell repertoires in COVID-19. The clonotype comes from a woman aged 50 to 60 with acute or convalescent COVID-19. The rearrangement joins TRBV6-5 to TRBJ1-4, with a weak D call TRBD1 (5 bases). The sequenced sample was peripheral blood. The CDR3 here is CASSYGRQGNEKLFF. DNA for the CDR3: TGTGCCAGCAGTTACGGTCGGCAGGGAAATGAAAAACTGTTTTTT.